This TCR beta chain came from a study of T cells in Graves' hyperthyroidism and ophthalmopathy. Study-wide points: Ophthalmopathy stood apart from stable hyperthyroidism in a 13 V-J model. Blood also contained most expanded thyroid clonotypes above 0.001.

Uncontrolled infection, other autoimmune disease, pregnancy or lactation barred patients from enrollment. In making diagnoses, clinical symptoms, serum thyroxine and TRAb, thyroid ultrasound and orbital computed tomography were all used. The TCR beta CDR3 regions underwent amplification using RNA transcripts as the source. The HTBI set primed first-round TCR CDR3 RT-PCR. One entry per CDR3 protein, called by TCRdb with MiXCR from the multiplex PCR reads. Here the sample spans roughly 570,000 distinct CDR3 sequences, 46% being singletons. This clonotype was seen repeatedly, ten times or more. Its specificity is unknown. The sequence was collected from an adult woman with Graves' disease, either hyperthyroidism or ophthalmopathy (not recorded which). Source material: peripheral blood or thyroid tissue (not recorded which).

DNA for the CDR3: TGCAGTGCTAGGGCAGGGGGGCCCTACGAGCAGTACTTC. Protein sequence: CSARAGGPYEQYF. The V call is TRBV20-1, the J call TRBJ2-7; weak D call: TRBD1 (7 bases). The CDR3 has 13 amino acids. Germline V gives CDR1 DFQATT, CDR2 SNEGSKA (reference sequence). V was trimmed by 3 bases and J by 2 bases, leaving 11 bases between them.